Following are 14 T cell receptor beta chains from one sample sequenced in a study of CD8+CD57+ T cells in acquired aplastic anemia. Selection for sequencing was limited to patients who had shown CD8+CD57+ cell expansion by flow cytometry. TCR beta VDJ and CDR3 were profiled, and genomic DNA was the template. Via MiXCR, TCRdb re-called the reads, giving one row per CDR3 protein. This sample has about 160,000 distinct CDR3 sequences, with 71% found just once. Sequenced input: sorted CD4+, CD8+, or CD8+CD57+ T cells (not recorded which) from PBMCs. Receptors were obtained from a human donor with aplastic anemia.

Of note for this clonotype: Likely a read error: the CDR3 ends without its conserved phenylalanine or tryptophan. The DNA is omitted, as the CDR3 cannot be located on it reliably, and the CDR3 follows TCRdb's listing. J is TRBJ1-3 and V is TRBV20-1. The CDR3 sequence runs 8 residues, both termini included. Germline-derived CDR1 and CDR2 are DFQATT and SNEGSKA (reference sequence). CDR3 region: CSARAPYT.

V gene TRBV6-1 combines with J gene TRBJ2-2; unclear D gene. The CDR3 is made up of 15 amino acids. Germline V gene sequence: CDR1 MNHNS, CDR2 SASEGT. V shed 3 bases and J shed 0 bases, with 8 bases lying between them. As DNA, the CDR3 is TGTGCCAGCAGTGACTCGGACGCGAACACCGGGGAGCTGTTTTTT. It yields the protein CASSDSDANTGELFF.

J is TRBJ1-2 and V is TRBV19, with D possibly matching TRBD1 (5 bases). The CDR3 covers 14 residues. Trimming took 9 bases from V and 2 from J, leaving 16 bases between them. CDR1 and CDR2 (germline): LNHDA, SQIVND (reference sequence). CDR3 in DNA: TGTGCCAGCCGGAGCAGGGAGGCGAACTATGGCTACACCTTC. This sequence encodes CASRSREANYGYTF.

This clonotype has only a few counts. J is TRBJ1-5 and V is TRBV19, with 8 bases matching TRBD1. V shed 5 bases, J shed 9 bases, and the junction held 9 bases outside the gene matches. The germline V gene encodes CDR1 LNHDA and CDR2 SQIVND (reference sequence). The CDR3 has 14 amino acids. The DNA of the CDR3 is TGTGCCAGTAGTGTCGGACAGGGAATGGTGCCCCAGCATTTT. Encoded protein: CASSVGQGMVPQHF. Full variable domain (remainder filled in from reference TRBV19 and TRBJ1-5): DGGITQSPKYLFRKEGQNVTLSCEQNLNHDAMYWYRQDPGQGLRLIYYSQIVNDFQKGDIAEGYSVSREKKESFPLTVTSAQKNPTAFYLCASSVGQGMVPQHFGDGTRLSIL.

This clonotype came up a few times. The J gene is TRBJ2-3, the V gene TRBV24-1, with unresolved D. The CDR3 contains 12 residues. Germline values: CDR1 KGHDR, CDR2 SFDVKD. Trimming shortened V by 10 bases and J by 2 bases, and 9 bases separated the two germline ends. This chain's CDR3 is CATSSTTDTQYF. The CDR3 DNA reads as TGTGCCACGAGTTCGACCACAGATACGCAGTATTTT.

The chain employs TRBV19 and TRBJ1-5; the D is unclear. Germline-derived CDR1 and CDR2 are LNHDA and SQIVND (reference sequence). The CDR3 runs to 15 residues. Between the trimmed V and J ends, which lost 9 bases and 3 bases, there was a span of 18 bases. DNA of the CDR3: TGTGCCAGCCTCAGACGGATAAACAACAATCAGCCCCAGCATTTT. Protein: CASLRRINNNQPQHF.

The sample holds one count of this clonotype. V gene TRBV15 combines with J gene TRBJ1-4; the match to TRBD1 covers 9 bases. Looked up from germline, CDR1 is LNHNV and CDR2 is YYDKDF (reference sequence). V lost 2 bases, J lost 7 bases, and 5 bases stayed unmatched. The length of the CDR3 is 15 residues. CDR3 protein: CATSRTGGEGEKLFF. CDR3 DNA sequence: TGTGCCACCAGCAGAACAGGGGGCGAGGGTGAAAAACTGTTTTTT.

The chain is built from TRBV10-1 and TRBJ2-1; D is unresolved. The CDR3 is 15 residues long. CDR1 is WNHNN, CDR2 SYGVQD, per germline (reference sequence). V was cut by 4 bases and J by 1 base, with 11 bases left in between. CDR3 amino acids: CASSALSKSYNEQFF. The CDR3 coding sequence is TGCGCCAGCAGTGCTCTTTCTAAATCCTACAATGAGCAGTTCTTC.

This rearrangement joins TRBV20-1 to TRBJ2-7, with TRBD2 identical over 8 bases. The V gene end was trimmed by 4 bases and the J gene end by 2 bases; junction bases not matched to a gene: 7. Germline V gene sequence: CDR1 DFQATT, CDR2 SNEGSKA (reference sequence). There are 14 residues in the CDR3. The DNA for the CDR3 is TGCAGTGCTACAAGCGGGAGAGACACCTACGAGCAGTACTTC. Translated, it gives CSATSGRDTYEQYF.

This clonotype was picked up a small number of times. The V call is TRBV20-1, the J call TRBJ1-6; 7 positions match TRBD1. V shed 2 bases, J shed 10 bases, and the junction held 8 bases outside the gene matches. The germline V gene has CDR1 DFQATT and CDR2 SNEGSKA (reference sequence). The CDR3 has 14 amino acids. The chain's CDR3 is CSARTGERRSPLHF. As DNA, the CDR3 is TGCAGTGCTAGAACAGGGGAGCGGCGGTCACCCCTCCACTTT.

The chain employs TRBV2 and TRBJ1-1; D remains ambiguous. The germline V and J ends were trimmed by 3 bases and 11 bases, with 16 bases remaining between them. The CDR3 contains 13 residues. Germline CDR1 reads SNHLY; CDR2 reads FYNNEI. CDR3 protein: CASSDGPTSSAFF. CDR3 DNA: TGTGCCAGCAGTGATGGACCTACGTCCTCGGCTTTCTTT.

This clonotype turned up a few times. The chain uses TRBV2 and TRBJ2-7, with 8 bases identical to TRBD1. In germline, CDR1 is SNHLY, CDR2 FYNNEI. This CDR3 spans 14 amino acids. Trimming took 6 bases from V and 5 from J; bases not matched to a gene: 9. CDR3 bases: TGTGCCAGCAGCTTAGGACAGGGCATCCACGAGCAGTACTTC. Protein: CASSLGQGIHEQYF.

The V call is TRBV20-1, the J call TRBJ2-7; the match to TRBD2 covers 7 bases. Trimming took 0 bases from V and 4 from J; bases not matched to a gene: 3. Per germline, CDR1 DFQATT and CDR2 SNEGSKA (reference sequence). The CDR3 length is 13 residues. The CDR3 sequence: CSARDGREYEQYF. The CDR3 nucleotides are TGCAGTGCTAGAGATGGGAGGGAATACGAGCAGTACTTC.

The CDR3 sequence: CAITTESTDTQYF. In DNA form, the CDR3 reads TGTGCCATCACTACCGAAAGCACAGATACGCAGTATTTT. This chain links TRBV10-3 with TRBJ2-3; the D is unclear. The V end lost 7 bases, the J end lost 0 bases, and 8 bases lay between the germline ends. Germline-derived CDR1 and CDR2 are ENHRY and SYGVKD. This CDR3 is built from 13 residues.